One and the same sample provided the 19 T cell receptor beta chains below, sequenced in a study of CD8+CD57+ T cells in acquired aplastic anemia. Investigators profiled TCR beta VDJ and CDR3 from genomic DNA template. TCRdb re-derived calls from the reads in MiXCR, one entry per CDR3 protein. The table shows approximately 58,000 distinct CDR3 sequences, with roughly 60% occurring only once. Patients included in sequencing had previously demonstrated CD8+CD57+ cell expansion by flow cytometry. Source material: sorted CD4+, CD8+, or CD8+CD57+ T cells (not recorded which) from PBMCs. These receptors all stem from a human donor with aplastic anemia.

The sample holds many counts of this clonotype. The rearrangement uses TRBV7-4 and TRBJ1-5; D ambiguous. The CDR3 sequence is 14 residues long. Trimming cost V 5 bases and J 4 bases, with 12 bases left between them. Germline V gives CDR1 SGHVT, CDR2 SQSDAQ. CDR3 bases: TGTGCCAGCAGCCTCCCGCCTCCTAATCAGCCCCAGCATTTT. This translates into CASSLPPPNQPQHF.

The chain couples TRBV15 to TRBJ2-7; 9 bases are shared with TRBD1. The CDR3 is 13 amino acids. Germline CDR1 LNHNV, CDR2 YYDKDF (reference sequence). Trimming removed 5 bases from V and 5 bases from J; junction bases left unmatched: 4. The CDR3, as DNA: TGTGCCACCAGCCGGGACAGGGTCAACGAGCAGTACTTC. Protein: CATSRDRVNEQYF.

CDR3 sequence (DNA): TGTGCCATCAGTGAGGGGACTAGCGGCGGAAACATTCAGTACTTC. This encodes CAISEGTSGGNIQYF. The V gene is TRBV10-3, the J gene TRBJ2-4; the match to TRBD2 covers 11 bases. V gave up 2 bases and J gave up 6 bases; unmatched junction bases: 3. Germline V gene sequence: CDR1 ENHRY, CDR2 SYGVKD. This CDR3 is 15 amino acids long.

This chain links TRBV11-2 with TRBJ2-7; 11 bases align to TRBD2. The CDR3 contains 17 residues. The germline CDR1 and CDR2 sequences are SGHAT and FQNNGV. V lost 2 bases and J lost 3; bases outside the gene matches: 9. CDR3 DNA: TGTGCCAGCAGCTTATTTAGCGGGAGGGGCGAAGGCTACGAGCAGTACTTC. It specifies CASSLFSGRGEGYEQYF.

This clonotype was detected many times. The chain joins TRBV25-1 to TRBJ1-2; tentative D call: TRBD1 (5 bases). The ends were cut back, 4 bases at V and 8 bases at J, with 8 bases in the middle. The V gene's germline CDR1 is MGHDK and CDR2 SYGVNS. CDR3 size: 11 residues. This chain's CDR3 is CASSGGDGYTF. CDR3 in DNA: TGTGCCAGCAGTGGGGGGGACGGCTACACCTTC.

The rearrangement uses TRBV10-3 and TRBJ2-3, with a possible D match to TRBD2 (6 bases). The germline V gene encodes CDR1 ENHRY and CDR2 SYGVKD. The CDR3 loop spans 16 amino acids. The V gene lost 4 bases and the J gene lost 6 bases, with 20 bases spanning the gap. CDR3 bases: TGTGCCATCAGTGGGTCGGAGGAGGGCCAAGGGGATACGCAGTATTTT. It encodes CAISGSEEGQGDTQYF.

This clonotype was recorded at least ten times. The chain joins TRBV20-1 to TRBJ2-1, with a tentative D call TRBD2 (6 bases). Trimming removed 1 base at V and 9 bases at J, with 22 bases between. From germline, CDR1 is DFQATT and CDR2 SNEGSKA (reference sequence). This CDR3 comprises 16 residues. CDR3 DNA sequence: TGCAGTGCTAGAGTCCAGCCGGGACTGGTGAGAGGTGAGCAGTTCTTC. Its translation: CSARVQPGLVRGEQFF.

This clonotype showed up just a few times. A single base separates this from a much larger clone, so it may be a read error. The chain uses TRBV6-2 or TRBV6-3 and TRBJ1-1, with 7 bases fitting TRBD1. Germline CDR1 MNHEY, CDR2 SVGEGT. This CDR3 comprises 14 residues. For the CDR3, the DNA is TGTACCAGCAGTTACTTCGCAGGGGGGGCTGAAGCTTTCTTT. This translates into CTSSYFAGGAEAFF.

CDR3 DNA: TGCAGCGTTGAAGGGTCTAGGAGGAGAAACTATGGCTACACCTTC. Its protein is CSVEGSRRRNYGYTF. The chain is built from TRBV29-1 and TRBJ1-2; D unclear. The V gene's germline CDR1 is SQVTM and CDR2 ANQGSEA. V lost 1 base and J 2 bases, leaving 14 bases between the germline ends. The CDR3 consists of 15 residues.

This chain joins TRBV25-1 and TRBJ1-2; no clear D gene. The V end lost 5 bases, the J end lost 9 bases, and 10 bases lay between the germline ends. The CDR3 length is 11 residues. Germline V lookup: CDR1 MGHDK, CDR2 SYGVNS. The CDR3 here is CASSYQDSYTF. The DNA of the CDR3 is TGTGCCAGCAGTTACCAGGATAGCTACACCTTC.

The chain joins TRBV7-6 to TRBJ2-2, with D uncertain. CDR1 and CDR2 from the germline V gene are SGHVS and FNYEAQ. V lost 0 bases, J lost 5 bases, and 10 bases lay in between. The CDR3 has 15 amino acids. In DNA, the CDR3 is TGTGCCAGCAGCTTAGCGCGTTCGTTTACCGGGGAGCTGTTTTTT. This sequence encodes CASSLARSFTGELFF.

The sample holds many counts of this clonotype. The V and J genes are TRBV2 and TRBJ2-5; 8 nucleotides align to TRBD1. The V gene's germline CDR1 is SNHLY and CDR2 FYNNEI. The CDR3 loop spans 16 amino acids. The junction had 13 bases not matched to a gene; V was cut back by 3 bases and J by 7 bases. CDR3 region: CASSEVAGGIQGTQYF. The CDR3 bases are TGTGCCAGCAGTGAGGTGGCAGGGGGCATACAGGGGACCCAGTACTTC. Full variable domain (outside the CDR3, taken from reference TRBV2 and TRBJ2-5): EPEVTQTPSHQVTQMGQEVILRCVPISNHLYFYWYRQILGQKVEFLVSFYNNEISEKSEIFDDQFSVERPDGSNFTLKIRSTKLEDSAMYFCASSEVAGGIQGTQYFGPGTRLLVL.

This chain joins TRBV24-1 and TRBJ2-2, with unresolved D. The V and J ends lost 0 bases and 5 bases respectively, with 6 bases between them. The germline gives CDR1 KGHDR, CDR2 SFDVKD. The CDR3 runs 14 residues. CDR3 loop: CATSDLPQTGELFF. The CDR3 nucleotides are TGTGCCACCAGTGATTTGCCGCAGACCGGGGAGCTGTTTTTT.

With regard to this clonotype: The junction departs from germline at one end; a sequencing error may be responsible. V usage is TRBV6-5 and J usage is TRBJ2-7; weak D call: TRBD1 (6 bases). The CDR3 totals 15 residues. Germline loops: CDR1 MNHEY, CDR2 SVGAGI. The CDR3 DNA sequence: TGTGCCCGCAGTCACAGGGAAGCCGCGACCTACGAGCAGTACTTC. Translating gives CARSHREAATYEQYF.

The rearrangement links TRBV24-1 to TRBJ2-1; perhaps D is TRBD1 or TRBD2 (5 bases each). The CDR3 totals 15 residues. CDR1 is KGHDR, CDR2 SFDVKD, per germline. V lost 4 bases and J 5 bases, leaving 14 bases between the germline ends. CDR3 in DNA: TGTGCCACCAGTGACTACCGGGACGTAAACAATGAGCAGTTCTTC. Translated, it gives CATSDYRDVNNEQFF.

CDR3 in amino acids: CSVATDRDEQYF. CDR3 bases: TGCAGCGTCGCCACCGACAGGGACGAGCAGTACTTC. The rearrangement uses TRBV29-1 and TRBJ2-7; TRBD1 matches 7 bases. CDR3 size: 12 residues. V was pared by 6 bases and J by 5 bases, with 7 bases of the junction left unmatched. The germline gives CDR1 SQVTM, CDR2 ANQGSEA.

This clonotype has just a few counts. V gene TRBV7-6 combines with J gene TRBJ2-1, with D tentatively TRBD2 (5 bases). This CDR3 contains 13 residues. V lost 7 bases and J 5 bases, leaving 12 bases between the germline ends. Germline CDR1 is SGHVS and CDR2 is FNYEAQ. DNA of the CDR3: TGTGCCAGCAACTCAGAGCGGCACAATGAGCAGTTCTTC. Translating it yields CASNSERHNEQFF.

This chain uses TRBV2 with TRBJ1-2; D is unresolved. V lost 4 bases and J lost 4, with 7 bases in between. This CDR3 is 12 amino acids long. Germline V gene lookup returns CDR1 SNHLY and CDR2 FYNNEI. The CDR3 DNA sequence: TGTGCCAGCAGTGTTGTGGGCTATGGCTACACCTTC. As protein: CASSVVGYGYTF.

This clonotype was recorded many times. This chain links TRBV7-9 with TRBJ1-1; D call uncertain. The CDR3 totals 13 residues. The V gene lost 4 bases and the J gene lost 8 bases, with 14 bases spanning the gap. Germline lookup yields CDR1 SEHNR and CDR2 FQNEAQ (reference sequence). For the CDR3, the DNA is TGTGCCAGCAGCTCCGCGGTTCGGATGGAAGCTTTCTTT. It translates to CASSSAVRMEAFF.